The 10 T cell receptor beta chains below come from one sample, sequenced in a study of T-cell memory formation after mild COVID-19. Each CDR3 protein gets one entry after TCRdb re-called the 5' RACE reads with MiXCR. Of about 400,000 distinct CDR3 sequences in the sample, about a quarter are singletons; the top ten hold around 13%. The sequencing sample was made of PBMCs or a T cell subset sorted from them (not recorded which). The receptors derive from an adult woman who had mild COVID-19 (a few samples of this study predate the infection). Cell type and time point are not known.

This clonotype was seen many times. J is TRBJ2-1 and V is TRBV5-1, with 13 nucleotides matching TRBD2. V lost 4 bases and J lost 4; bases outside the gene matches: 8. Germline CDR1 and CDR2: SGHRS and YFSETQ. There are 17 residues in the CDR3. The CDR3 region is CASSNGLAGVGYNEQFF. CDR3 in DNA: TGCGCCAGCAGCAACGGACTAGCGGGAGTAGGTTACAATGAGCAGTTCTTC.

This clonotype was counted a few times. The chain carries TRBV7-9 and TRBJ1-1; D remains unclear. The CDR3 sequence is 13 residues long. Germline V gene sequence: CDR1 SEHNR, CDR2 FQNEAQ (reference sequence). V was shortened by 5 bases and J by 0 bases, with 7 bases between the two germline ends. CDR3 nucleotide sequence: TGTGCCAGCAGCGAACAGTTGAACACTGAAGCTTTCTTT. It is translated as CASSEQLNTEAFF.

This rearrangement joins TRBV20-1 to TRBJ2-1; 8 bases fit TRBD2. The ends lost 2 bases at V and 3 bases at J; junction bases unmatched: 3. The CDR3 length is 14 residues. The V gene's germline CDR1 is DFQATT and CDR2 SNEGSKA (reference sequence). The CDR3 region is CSARRSGSYNEQFF. The CDR3 DNA reads as TGCAGTGCTAGAAGGAGCGGGAGCTACAATGAGCAGTTCTTC.

The chain uses TRBV6-1 and TRBJ1-5, with TRBD1 matching over 9 bases. V dropped 1 base and J dropped 7; count of bases not matched to a gene: 5. The CDR3 length is 15 residues. CDR1 and CDR2 from the germline V gene are MNHNS and SASEGT. Here the CDR3 reads CASSEGTGVAQPQHF. The CDR3 DNA reads as TGTGCCAGCAGTGAAGGGACAGGGGTGGCGCAGCCCCAGCATTTT.

This rearrangement joins TRBV29-1 to TRBJ2-3, with TRBD1 matching over 7 bases. With V trimmed by 0 bases and J by 6 bases, 6 bases remained unmatched. This CDR3 has 14 residues. Germline CDR1 SQVTM, CDR2 ANQGSEA. CDR3 protein: CSVEESGGRDTQYF. CDR3 nucleotides: TGCAGCGTTGAAGAGTCAGGGGGTCGGGATACGCAGTATTTT.

This clonotype was detected only a few times. The chain joins TRBV7-9 to TRBJ2-4; tentative D call: TRBD2 (6 bases). CDR1 SEHNR and CDR2 FQNEAQ come from the germline V gene (reference sequence). V gave up 5 bases and J gave up 1 base, with 15 bases separating them. The CDR3 extends over 16 amino acids. The CDR3 is CASSHSLATAKNIQYF. In DNA, the CDR3 is TGTGCCAGCAGCCATTCTCTAGCGACCGCCAAAAACATTCAGTACTTC.

This clonotype was counted between two and nine times. The chain employs TRBV7-2 and TRBJ1-2; TRBD1 agrees at 12 bases. V lost 5 bases and J lost 8; bases outside the gene matches: 6. CDR3 length equals 14 residues. Germline V gene lookup returns CDR1 SGHTA and CDR2 FQGNSA. CDR3: CASSLWDRGRGYTF. CDR3 nucleotide sequence: TGTGCCAGCAGCCTGTGGGACAGGGGGCGAGGCTACACCTTC.

This clonotype has more than one count but fewer than ten. This chain joins TRBV14 and TRBJ2-7; unclear D gene. V was trimmed by 6 bases and J by 0 bases, leaving 6 bases between them. CDR1 SGHDN and CDR2 FVKESK come from the germline V gene. The CDR3 sequence is 12 residues long. Written as DNA, the CDR3 is TGTGCCAGCAGTATCCACTCCTACGAGCAGTACTTC. Residues: CASSIHSYEQYF.

The chain combines TRBV29-1 with TRBJ1-2; D is unclear. From germline, CDR1 is SQVTM and CDR2 ANQGSEA. V was shortened by 6 bases and J by 0 bases, with 17 bases between the two germline ends. The CDR3 consists of 15 residues. CDR3 protein: CSVSGRSTTNYGYTF. The DNA for the CDR3 is TGCAGCGTCTCCGGGAGATCGACTACTAACTATGGCTACACCTTC.

J is TRBJ2-5 and V is TRBV5-5; TRBD2 matches 9 bases. The CDR3 is made up of 15 amino acids. Unmatched junction bases numbered 9, after V lost 4 bases and J lost 5 bases. Looked up from germline, CDR1 is SGHKS and CDR2 is YYEKEE (reference sequence). CDR3: CASSLLREGPETQYF. DNA for the CDR3: TGTGCCAGCAGCCTTTTGCGGGAGGGCCCGGAGACCCAGTACTTC.